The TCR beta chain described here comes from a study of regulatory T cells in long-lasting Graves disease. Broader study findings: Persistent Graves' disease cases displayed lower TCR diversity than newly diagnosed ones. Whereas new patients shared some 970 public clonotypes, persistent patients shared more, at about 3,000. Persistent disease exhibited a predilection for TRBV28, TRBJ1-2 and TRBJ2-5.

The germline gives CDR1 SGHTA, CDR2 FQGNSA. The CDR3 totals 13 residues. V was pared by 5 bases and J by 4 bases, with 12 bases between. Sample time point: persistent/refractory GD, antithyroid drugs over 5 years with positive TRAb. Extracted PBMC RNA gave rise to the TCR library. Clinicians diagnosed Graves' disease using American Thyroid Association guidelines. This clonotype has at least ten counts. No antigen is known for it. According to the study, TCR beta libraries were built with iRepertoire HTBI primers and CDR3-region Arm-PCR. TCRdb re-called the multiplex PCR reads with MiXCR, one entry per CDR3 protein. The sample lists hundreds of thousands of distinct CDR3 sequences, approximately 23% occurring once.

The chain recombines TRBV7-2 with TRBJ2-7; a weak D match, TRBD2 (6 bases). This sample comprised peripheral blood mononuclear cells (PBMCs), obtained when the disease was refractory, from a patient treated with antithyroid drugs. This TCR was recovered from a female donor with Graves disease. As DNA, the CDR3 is TGTGCCAGCAGCCCGGACGGGAGATACGAGCAGTACTTC. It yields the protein CASSPDGRYEQYF.